This entry lists 12 T cell receptor beta chains sequenced from one sample in a study of T-cell memory formation after mild COVID-19. A single record per CDR3 protein comes from TCRdb applying MiXCR to the 5' RACE reads. The top ten hold around 27% of the sample, which has more than 80,000 distinct CDR3 sequences, 12% seen once. Sequencing input: PBMCs or a T cell subset sorted from them (not recorded which). The receptors originated from an adult woman who had mild COVID-19 (a few samples of this study predate the infection). Cell type and time point are not known.

The chain combines TRBV9 with TRBJ1-2; weak D call: TRBD1 (5 bases). Trimming stripped 2 bases from V and 2 bases from J, with 16 bases between. Germline assignment: CDR1 SGDLS and CDR2 YYNGEE. There are 16 residues in the CDR3. CDR3 amino acids: CASSVPLAGPNYGYTF. The CDR3, as DNA: TGTGCCAGCAGCGTCCCTTTGGCAGGGCCAAACTATGGCTACACCTTC.

The chain recombines TRBV20-1 with TRBJ1-2; perhaps TRBD1 as D (5 bases). Trimming removed 2 bases from V and 8 bases from J, with 12 bases in between. The CDR3 totals 12 residues. The germline V gene has CDR1 DFQATT and CDR2 SNEGSKA (reference sequence). In DNA, the CDR3 is TGCAGTGCTAGACCTACAGGCCCGGGCTACACCTTC. Translation: CSARPTGPGYTF.

This clonotype was counted at least ten times. This chain uses TRBV5-1 with TRBJ2-7; unclear D gene. Germline CDR1 SGHRS, CDR2 YFSETQ. CDR3 length: 14 amino acids. Trimming left V 0 bases short and J 1 base short, with 8 bases between. Here the CDR3 DNA reads TGCGCCAGCAGCTTGGTTGCCCCATCCTACGAGCAGTACTTC. This translates into CASSLVAPSYEQYF.

The CDR3 loop reads CASSSDRGPSNYGYTF. The CDR3 DNA reads TGTGCCAGCAGCTCGGACAGGGGACCCTCTAACTATGGCTACACCTTC. This chain connects TRBV6-5 to TRBJ1-2; 9 bases are a match to TRBD1. V lost 6 bases, J lost 0 bases, and 8 bases stayed unmatched. From germline, CDR1 is MNHEY and CDR2 SVGAGI. The CDR3 contains 16 residues.

Only a few counts were recorded for this clonotype. This chain uses TRBV20-1 with TRBJ2-7; D may be TRBD2 (6 bases). CDR1 and CDR2 from the germline V gene are DFQATT and SNEGSKA (reference sequence). V lost 5 bases and J 3 bases, leaving 14 bases between the germline ends. The CDR3 is 13 amino acids. The CDR3 nucleotides are TGCAGTGCTCGCCCTGGGACTGGCTACGAGCAGTACTTC. As protein: CSARPGTGYEQYF.

In its sample, this clonotype was seen a few times. This rearrangement joins TRBV6-2 or TRBV6-3 to TRBJ2-7; TRBD1 or TRBD2 may be the D gene (5 bases each). V was cut by 1 base and J by 5 bases, with 18 bases left in between. Germline V gene sequence: CDR1 MNHEY, CDR2 SVGEGT. This CDR3 contains 16 residues. This chain's CDR3 is CASSYWPLTGLHEQYF. The CDR3, as DNA: TGTGCCAGCAGTTACTGGCCCCTAACAGGACTGCACGAGCAGTACTTC.

The V gene is TRBV27, the J gene TRBJ2-7, with D perhaps matching TRBD1 (5 bases). Trimming stripped 6 bases from V and 2 bases from J, with 11 bases between. Looked up from germline, CDR1 is MNHEY and CDR2 is SMNVEV (reference sequence). This CDR3 has 13 amino acids. The DNA of the CDR3 is TGTGCCAGCAGGTCGGACACAACCTACGAGCAGTACTTC. It encodes CASRSDTTYEQYF.

This clonotype came up a few times. The rearrangement uses TRBV12-3 or TRBV12-4 and TRBJ1-1, with a possible D match to TRBD1 (6 bases). The CDR3 is made up of 14 amino acids. V was trimmed by 8 bases and J by 7 bases, leaving 20 bases between them. The CDR3 region is CASLSGTRDFEAFF. CDR3 sequence (DNA): TGTGCCAGCCTCTCGGGGACAAGGGATTTTGAAGCTTTCTTT.

The sample holds a few counts of this clonotype. The chain joins TRBV5-1 to TRBJ1-2; perhaps TRBD1 as D (6 bases). Germline V gene sequence: CDR1 SGHRS, CDR2 YFSETQ. Trimming shortened V by 5 bases and J by 1 base, and 12 bases separated the two germline ends. The CDR3 is 14 residues long. The CDR3 region has the DNA TGCGCCAGCAGTTTGACAGGAGATAACTATGGCTACACCTTC. Translation gives CASSLTGDNYGYTF.

The rearrangement uses TRBV5-1 and TRBJ2-5, with D perhaps TRBD1 (5 bases). This CDR3 is built from 14 residues. CDR1 and CDR2 from the germline V gene are SGHRS and YFSETQ. V was cut by 1 base and J by 2 bases, with 9 bases left in between. This chain's CDR3 is CASSLFRAQETQYF. CDR3 bases: TGCGCCAGCAGCTTGTTCAGGGCACAAGAGACCCAGTACTTC. Drawing the rest from reference TRBV5-1 and TRBJ2-5, the complete variable domain is KAGVTQTPRYLIKTRGQQVTLSCSPISGHRSVSWYQQTPGQGLQFLFEYFSETQRNKGNFPGRFSGRQFSNSRSEMNVSTLELGDSALYLCASSLFRAQETQYFGPGTRLLVL.

There are a few counts of this clonotype. The chain recombines TRBV9 with TRBJ2-2, with D perhaps matching TRBD1 or TRBD2 (5 bases each). The CDR3 runs 16 residues. V lost 0 bases and J 0 bases, leaving 9 bases between the germline ends. Germline lookup yields CDR1 SGDLS and CDR2 YYNGEE. CDR3 loop: CASSVDGTANTGELFF. CDR3 nucleotides: TGTGCCAGCAGCGTAGACGGGACGGCGAACACCGGGGAGCTGTTTTTT.

This chain connects TRBV7-8 to TRBJ2-3; D gene unclear. V lost 2 bases and J lost 0, with 9 bases in between. Per the germline V gene, CDR1 is SGHVS and CDR2 is FQNEAQ. The CDR3 length is 15 residues. This CDR3 is CASSLRASSTDTQYF. In nucleotides, the CDR3 is TGTGCCAGCAGCTTAAGGGCTTCTAGCACAGATACGCAGTATTTT.